Each of the 23 T cell receptor beta chains below was sequenced from the same sample in a study of shared clonotypes between healthy human individuals. Using immunoSEQ multiplex PCR, the repertoire was profiled, and TCRdb retains in-frame clones only, with some absent. The sample holds roughly 1 million clones, around 74% seen once. The sample comprised memory CD4+ T cells sorted from blood. Noted subset: CD45RA-negative fraction. These receptors all stem from a man aged 18 to 35 in good health.

The V gene is TRBV5-4, the J gene TRBJ2-3; TRBD2 agrees at 9 bases. The length of the CDR3 is 14 residues. Germline CDR1 reads SGHNT; CDR2 reads YYREEE (reference sequence). V gave up 7 bases and J gave up 4 bases; unmatched junction bases: 7. CDR3 in amino acids: CASGRRGGSDTQYF. CDR3 in DNA: TGTGCCAGCGGGAGGCGGGGGGGCTCAGATACGCAGTATTTT.

This chain connects TRBV2 to TRBJ2-2; 7 nucleotides agree with TRBD2. The CDR3 is 14 amino acids. Per the germline V gene, CDR1 is SNHLY and CDR2 is FYNNEI. V trimming: 8 bases; J trimming: 4 bases; junction bases outside the gene matches: 7. In DNA form, the CDR3 reads TGTGCCAGCTTGGGCGGGGGACTCACCGGGGAGCTGTTTTTT. The encoded protein is CASLGGGLTGELFF.

The chain combines TRBV6-5 with TRBJ1-1, with D possibly being TRBD1 (5 bases). The V and J ends lost 8 bases and 4 bases respectively, with 14 bases between them. The germline gives CDR1 MNHEY, CDR2 SVGAGI. The CDR3 runs 13 residues. The CDR3 nucleotides are TGTGCCAGCCACTACACAGGTGCCACTGAAGCTTTCTTT. As protein: CASHYTGATEAFF.

Turning to this clone: The sample holds other DNA sequences that translate to the same CDR3. The chain links TRBV30 to TRBJ1-2; D might be TRBD1 (5 bases). V was pared by 0 bases and J by 5 bases, with 7 bases between. Germline-derived CDR1 and CDR2 are GTSNPN and SVGIG (reference sequence). The CDR3 runs to 12 residues. The CDR3 sequence: CAWSVPGYGYTF. CDR3 nucleotides: TGTGCCTGGAGTGTACCAGGGTATGGCTACACCTTC.

The rearrangement links TRBV30 to TRBJ2-3; the match to TRBD2 covers 8 bases. The CDR3 has 16 residues. CDR1 and CDR2 (germline): GTSNPN, SVGIG (reference sequence). Trimming removed 0 bases from V and 2 bases from J; junction bases left unmatched: 7. The CDR3, as DNA: TGTGCCTGGAGTGTCGGACTAGCCCCTTACACAGATACGCAGTATTTT. Translating gives CAWSVGLAPYTDTQYF.

CDR3 nucleotide sequence: TGCGCCAGCGCCGCCCAGGGGGCGGAGAACACTGAAGCTTTCTTT. Protein: CASAAQGAENTEAFF. V usage is TRBV5-1 and J usage is TRBJ1-1; TRBD1 agrees at 8 bases. The V gene's germline CDR1 is SGHRS and CDR2 YFSETQ. This CDR3 is built from 15 residues. V lost 7 bases to trimming and J lost 1 base; unmatched junction nucleotides: 9.

Details on this clone: One junction end does not reproduce the germline sequence, and a read error may be involved. The chain carries TRBV5-3 and TRBJ2-3, with D unclear. TRBV5-3 is reported as an ORF; its role is uncertain. The CDR3 runs 12 residues. The CDR3 DNA reads as TGTGCCAGCAGCTGGGACACAGATACGCAGTATTTT. The encoded protein is CASSWDTDTQYF.

The V gene is TRBV30, the J gene TRBJ1-5, with D possibly matching TRBD1 (6 bases). There are 15 residues in the CDR3. V was clipped by 1 base and J by 1 base, with 11 bases between them. CDR1 is GTSNPN and CDR2 is SVGIG in the germline V gene (reference sequence). CDR3 sequence: CAWSARTASNQPQHF. Written as DNA, the CDR3 is TGTGCCTGGAGTGCCAGGACAGCCAGCAATCAGCCCCAGCATTTT.

The V call is TRBV30, the J call TRBJ1-6, with unresolved D. Germline V CDR1 and CDR2: GTSNPN, SVGIG (reference sequence). The V and J ends lost 1 base and 3 bases respectively, with 10 bases between them. CDR3 length equals 15 residues. In nucleotides, the CDR3 is TGTGCCTGGAGTGGTTCGGTCTTCTATAATTCACCCCTCCACTTT. It yields the protein CAWSGSVFYNSPLHF.

V and J are TRBV6-6 and TRBJ1-1, with D hard to call. The CDR3 contains 14 residues. The V and J ends lost 0 bases and 1 base respectively, with 6 bases between them. The germline gives CDR1 MNHNY, CDR2 SVGAGI (reference sequence). CDR3 in DNA: TGTGCCAGCAGTTACTCGGCCTCGAACACTGAAGCTTTCTTT. This sequence encodes CASSYSASNTEAFF.

The chain has TRBV18 and TRBJ2-7; D ambiguous. The CDR3 totals 11 residues. Germline assignment: CDR1 KGHSH and CDR2 LQKENI. Trimming removed 5 bases at V and 5 bases at J, with 7 bases between. The CDR3 is CASSSRHEQYF. CDR3 nucleotides: TGTGCCAGCTCATCTCGCCACGAGCAGTACTTC.

The rearrangement joins TRBV2 to TRBJ2-5, with 10 positions matching TRBD1. The CDR3 spans 15 residues. The V gene's germline CDR1 is SNHLY and CDR2 FYNNEI. V shed 7 bases and J 3 bases; nucleotides not matched to a gene: 8. The CDR3 region is CASTDRGRREETQYF. CDR3 nucleotides: TGTGCCAGCACCGACAGGGGGCGAAGGGAAGAGACCCAGTACTTC.

V usage is TRBV11-2 and J usage is TRBJ2-5, with 7 positions matching TRBD1. After removal of 0 bases from V and 11 bases from J, the junction contained 3 bases not matched to a gene. The length of the CDR3 is 12 residues. The germline gives CDR1 SGHAT, CDR2 FQNNGV. CDR3 in amino acids: CASSLDGQEQYF. CDR3 bases: TGTGCCAGCAGCTTAGATGGACAGGAGCAGTACTTC.

The V and J genes are TRBV10-3 and TRBJ2-3; D tentatively reads TRBD1 or TRBD2 (5 bases each). Trimming left V 9 bases short and J 2 bases short, with 12 bases between. This CDR3 has 13 amino acids. Germline CDR1 reads ENHRY; CDR2 reads SYGVKD. CDR3 DNA: TGTGCCATGACGACAGACTACACAGATACGCAGTATTTT. Translation gives CAMTTDYTDTQYF.

The chain uses TRBV18 and TRBJ1-3; no definite D call. Germline loops: CDR1 KGHSH, CDR2 LQKENI. Trimming cost V 3 bases and J 3 bases, with 12 bases left between them. The length of the CDR3 is 15 residues. The CDR3 sequence is CASSPGQIGGNTIYF. Written as DNA, the CDR3 is TGTGCCAGCTCACCGGGTCAGATTGGTGGAAACACCATATATTTT.

The chain is built from TRBV10-3 and TRBJ2-2; 7 nucleotides match TRBD2. Germline CDR1 is ENHRY and CDR2 is SYGVKD. With V trimmed by 0 bases and J by 5 bases, 9 bases remained unmatched. This CDR3 spans 17 amino acids. The CDR3 loop is CAISESGAGVGTGELFF. The CDR3 DNA follows: TGTGCCATCAGTGAGTCCGGCGCGGGAGTGGGAACCGGGGAGCTGTTTTTT.

This clone was seen only a few times. The chain has TRBV7-9 and TRBJ1-1; D gene unclear. This CDR3 has 11 amino acids. Germline CDR1 and CDR2: SEHNR and FQNEAQ (reference sequence). V was clipped by 2 bases and J by 7 bases, with 5 bases between them. In DNA form, the CDR3 reads TGTGCCAGCAGCTTACCACGTGAAGCTTTCTTT. Protein sequence: CASSLPREAFF.

The chain couples TRBV4-3 to TRBJ2-7; 10 bases align to TRBD1. The germline V gene encodes CDR1 LGHNA and CDR2 YSLEER. CDR3 length equals 15 residues. Trimming took 4 bases from V and 2 from J; bases not matched to a gene: 5. For the CDR3, the DNA is TGCGCCAGCAGCCGAGGACAGGGGGACCCCTACGAGCAGTACTTC. Residues: CASSRGQGDPYEQYF.

V gene TRBV4-3 combines with J gene TRBJ1-1, with TRBD1 matching over 9 bases. With 1 base clipped from V and 2 bases from J, the junction kept 5 bases outside the gene matches. Germline V gene lookup returns CDR1 LGHNA and CDR2 YSLEER. The CDR3 consists of 16 residues. CDR3 residues: CASSQATGGVNTEAFF. The CDR3 DNA follows: TGCGCCAGCAGCCAAGCGACAGGGGGAGTTAACACTGAAGCTTTCTTT.

The chain employs TRBV2 and TRBJ1-5, with unresolved D. The CDR3 loop spans 14 amino acids. The V and J ends lost 5 bases and 4 bases respectively, with 12 bases between them. Germline CDR1 reads SNHLY; CDR2 reads FYNNEI. The CDR3 sequence is CASSIGSKNQPQHF. As DNA, the CDR3 is TGTGCCAGCAGTATCGGGAGTAAAAATCAGCCCCAGCATTTT.

The CDR3 nucleotides read TGTGCCAGCAGTAACTCCAGAGGGCCCACTGAAGCTTTCTTT. Translated, it gives CASSNSRGPTEAFF. The chain recombines TRBV27 with TRBJ1-1; no reliable D call. CDR3 length: 14 residues. Germline CDR1 and CDR2: MNHEY and SMNVEV (reference sequence). V was cut by 5 bases and J by 4 bases, with 14 bases left in between.

V and J are TRBV6-5 and TRBJ2-1; unclear D gene. The CDR3 has 15 residues. V was clipped by 7 bases and J by 0 bases, with 13 bases between them. From germline, CDR1 is MNHEY and CDR2 SVGAGI. Here the CDR3 reads CASTVPGSSYNEQFF. In DNA form, the CDR3 reads TGTGCCAGCACCGTGCCGGGTAGCTCCTACAATGAGCAGTTCTTC.

The chain uses TRBV5-4 and TRBJ2-7; D might be TRBD1 (6 bases). Trimming removed 0 bases at V and 7 bases at J, with 14 bases between. Germline loops: CDR1 SGHNT, CDR2 YYREEE (reference sequence). There are 14 residues in the CDR3. CDR3 protein: CASSLGAGAGEQYF. The CDR3 nucleotides read TGTGCCAGCAGCTTGGGAGCAGGGGCCGGGGAGCAGTACTTC.